Listed below are T cell receptor beta chains from one sample, sequenced in a study of cytomegalovirus exposure and HLA in healthy donors. TCRdb's table, derived via immunoSEQ multiplex PCR, lists solely in-frame clones and lacks some. The sample has 150,000 or so clones; the top ten hold 1.5% to 2%. The source material was PBMCs. These receptors all stem from a woman aged 50 to 60 in good health and CMV-seronegative. Each CDR3 is given with its conserved first and last residue.

V gene	J gene	CDR3 protein
TRBV2	TRBJ2-7	CASIRGHYSYEQYF
TRBV5-1	TRBJ2-3	CASSLEARGGTDTQYF
TRBV9	TRBJ2-2	CASSVLTSAGELFF
TRBV28	TRBJ1-1	CASLTGTEAFF
TRBV29-1	TRBJ2-1	CSVVAGSTYNEQFF
TRBV6-6	TRBJ2-3	CASSPTSKHTDTQYF
TRBV27	TRBJ1-2	CASTETGIDGYTF
TRBV27	TRBJ2-7	CASSLRTGGGYEQYF
TRBV5-4	TRBJ1-2	CASSLTSRGDGGYTF
TRBV12-2	TRBJ1-5	CASRMGGRGDNQPQHF
TRBV19	TRBJ1-5	CASTTPGGGQPQHF
TRBV18	.	CASSPSGGGQGNGEQYF
TRBV6-5	TRBJ2-5	CASSHPGGGSQYF
TRBV19	TRBJ1-6	CASTREINSPLHF
TRBV9	TRBJ2-7	CASSETGGYYYEQYF
TRBV5-1	TRBJ1-3	CASSEGTGPSSGNTIYF
TRBV5-4	TRBJ1-2	CASSTHGVYGYTF
TRBV27	TRBJ1-5	CASNPGTGNDQPQHF
TRBV5-4	TRBJ2-1	CASSPEPGDGMEQFF
TRBV6-5	TRBJ1-1	CASSYSLGVNTEAFF
TRBV5-1	TRBJ2-3	CASGSGPTDTQYF
TRBV7-3	TRBJ2-5	CASSLFGGQETQYF
TRBV27	TRBJ2-7	CASSSGTPYEQYF
TRBV5-1	TRBJ1-1	CASSLVPQGAAGAFF
TRBV19	TRBJ2-2	CASRVPVTAGELFF
TRBV28	TRBJ1-1	CASSRRGRGGETEAFF
TRBV5-6	TRBJ2-7	CASSLSPRGYEQYF
TRBV27	TRBJ1-5	CASSLPPSGNQPQHF
TRBV4-2	TRBJ2-1	CASSQARGGEQFF
TRBV6-5	TRBJ1-1	CASSYHAGTGGTEAFF
TRBV5-5	TRBJ2-7	CASSLASVVSYEQYF
TRBV7-2	TRBJ2-7	CASSLYGQSYEQYF
TRBV7-8	TRBJ2-7	CASSATEGAGGIYEQYF
TRBV5-1	TRBJ2-2	CASSSHSGRANTGELFF
TRBV29-1	TRBJ2-2	CSVWTVNTGELFF
TRBV30	TRBJ2-1	CAWSFPQRYYNEQFF
TRBV5-1	TRBJ2-2	CASSFPGINTGELFF
TRBV2	TRBJ2-2	CASSENGRATGELFF
TRBV7-9	TRBJ1-4	CASSLLNRANEKLFF
TRBV29-1	TRBJ2-7	CSVGQGGAYEQYF
TRBV9	TRBJ1-2	CASSVEGAGAFYGYTF
TRBV10-3	TRBJ1-2	CAISDGQGFTYGYTF
TRBV4-1	TRBJ1-5	CASSQSAGSYSNQPQHF
TRBV7-6	TRBJ2-7	CASSLSTGPAGEQYF
TRBV6-5	TRBJ1-2	CASSYSRTGHNGYTF